Below, 25 T cell receptor beta chains from the same sample are listed, as sequenced in a study of vaccination and CD4 T cells after COVID-19. The time point here: late sampling 161 to 241 days after vaccination in a few convalescent patients. Treatment noted: approximately 11-day PBMC culture with coronavirus spike peptide pools or control peptides (ViraFEST assay). What these receptors recognize is not known. Cultured CD4+ T-cell DNA underwent Oncomine TCR Beta short-read sequencing. TCRdb reanalysed the PCR reads using MiXCR and keeps one entry per CDR3 protein. The sample records some 25,000 distinct CDR3 sequences, over 25% being singletons. Sequencing was performed on CD4+ T cells from blood, cultured in vitro, taken about 7 months after SARS-CoV-2 vaccination. These receptors were obtained from a human donor who had recovered from COVID-19.

V usage is TRBV6-1 and J usage is TRBJ2-1, with TRBD1 identical over 8 bases. The germline CDR1 and CDR2 sequences are MNHNS and SASEGT. The CDR3 loop spans 14 amino acids. V gave up 5 bases and J gave up 7 bases; unmatched junction bases: 7. The CDR3 coding sequence is TGTGCCAGCAGTACACCGGGACAGGTGAATGAGCAGTTCTTC. Translating gives CASSTPGQVNEQFF.

V and J are TRBV18 and TRBJ2-7; 10 nucleotides match TRBD1. The DNA end is a closer match to TRBJ2-5, so the J assignment may be wrong. The CDR3 runs 14 residues. Looked up from germline, CDR1 is KGHSH and CDR2 is LQKENI. The chain's CDR3 is CASSPRQGAETQYF. The DNA of the CDR3 is TGTGCCAGCTCACCACGACAGGGGGCGGAGACCCAGTACTTC.

The rearrangement uses TRBV6-5 and TRBJ1-1, with D maybe TRBD1 (6 bases). Germline CDR1 MNHEY, CDR2 SVGAGI. This CDR3 contains 13 residues. The V end lost 0 bases, the J end lost 7 bases, and 9 bases lay between the germline ends. CDR3 amino acids: CASSYSGTIEAFF. CDR3 in DNA: TGTGCCAGCAGTTACTCTGGGACAATTGAAGCTTTCTTT.

This clonotype was found a few times. This chain links TRBV7-9 with TRBJ2-1, with 9 positions matching TRBD2. Trimming at V came to 1 base and at J to 8 bases, leaving 6 bases not matched to a gene. CDR3 length: 15 residues. CDR1 and CDR2 (germline): SEHNR, FQNEAQ (reference sequence). The CDR3 DNA is TGTGCCAGCAGCTTAGAGCGGCGGGAGGGGTATGAGCAGTTCTTC. Translation: CASSLERREGYEQFF.

The chain is built from TRBV6-5 and TRBJ2-5; 7 bases are shared with TRBD2. Trimming cost V 0 bases and J 9 bases; bases outside gene matches: 10. This CDR3 has 15 amino acids. Germline V gene sequence: CDR1 MNHEY, CDR2 SVGAGI. The CDR3 coding sequence is TGTGCCAGCAGTTACTCGACCCAAGGCCGGGGGGCCCAGTACTTC. This translates into CASSYSTQGRGAQYF.

The CDR3 loop is CASSLTAGDLETQYF. The CDR3 DNA reads TGTGCCAGCAGCTTAACCGCGGGAGACTTGGAGACCCAGTACTTC. J is TRBJ2-5 and V is TRBV5-4, with 7 bases fitting TRBD2. This CDR3 has 15 residues. Germline V CDR1 and CDR2: SGHNT, YYREEE (reference sequence). With 2 bases clipped from V and 5 bases from J, the junction kept 9 bases outside the gene matches.

The chain has TRBV7-7 and TRBJ2-1; D ambiguous. The germline V gene has CDR1 SSHAT and CDR2 FNYEAQ (reference sequence). Trimming removed 5 bases from V and 5 bases from J, with 13 bases in between. The CDR3 sequence is 14 residues long. In nucleotides, the CDR3 is TGTGCCAGCAGCCCGTCGGACGTCAACAATGAGCAGTTCTTC. This gives the protein CASSPSDVNNEQFF.

V usage is TRBV19 and J usage is TRBJ2-7; 9 bases align to TRBD1. The ends lost 3 bases at V and 5 bases at J; junction bases unmatched: 11. This CDR3 has 16 residues. Germline loops: CDR1 LNHDA, CDR2 SQIVND (reference sequence). The CDR3 loop is CASSIEGNTGGHEQYF. Written as DNA, the CDR3 is TGTGCCAGTAGTATTGAGGGAAATACAGGGGGCCACGAGCAGTACTTC.

The chain couples TRBV28 to TRBJ2-1, with 7 bases fitting TRBD2. CDR3 length: 16 residues. The germline V gene has CDR1 MDHEN and CDR2 SYDVKM. Trimming took 6 bases from V and 4 from J; bases not matched to a gene: 12. The CDR3, as DNA: TGTGCCAGCAGACCGACTGCTAGCGGCTATTACAATGAGCAGTTCTTC. This translates into CASRPTASGYYNEQFF.

This clonotype occurred a few times. This chain joins TRBV19 and TRBJ2-3; D perhaps matches TRBD2 (6 bases). Germline CDR1 and CDR2: LNHDA and SQIVND (reference sequence). The CDR3 is 14 residues long. The V end lost 3 bases, the J end lost 4 bases, and 11 bases lay between the germline ends. The CDR3 sequence is CASSIGPSADTQYF. The CDR3 DNA is TGTGCCAGTAGTATTGGGCCTAGCGCAGATACGCAGTATTTT.

This clonotype appeared once. The rearrangement links TRBV28 to TRBJ2-1; TRBD1 matches 12 bases. Per the germline V gene, CDR1 is MDHEN and CDR2 is SYDVKM. V trimming: 3 bases; J trimming: 6 bases; junction bases outside the gene matches: 6. The CDR3 sequence is 16 residues long. The CDR3 protein is CASSFTGTGGFNEQFF. CDR3 bases: TGTGCCAGCAGTTTCACCGGGACAGGGGGCTTCAATGAGCAGTTCTTC.

This chain links TRBV6-1 with TRBJ2-4, with 7 nucleotides matching TRBD1. Germline V gives CDR1 MNHNS, CDR2 SASEGT. The ends lost 2 bases at V and 6 bases at J; junction bases unmatched: 4. There are 14 residues in the CDR3. CDR3 coding DNA: TGTGCCAGCAGTGAACTGGCAGGGGGAAACATTCAGTACTTC. Its translation is CASSELAGGNIQYF.

This sequence joins TRBV7-9 and TRBJ2-1, with TRBD2 as a possible D gene (6 bases). V dropped 5 bases and J dropped 6 bases, with 11 bases sitting between them. Germline CDR1 SEHNR, CDR2 FQNEAQ (reference sequence). The CDR3 runs 13 residues. The DNA of the CDR3 is TGTGCCAGCAGCCCCTGGGACTTCAATGAGCAGTTCTTC. The encoded protein is CASSPWDFNEQFF.

The rearrangement joins TRBV25-1 to TRBJ2-1; 10 nucleotides match TRBD2. The CDR3 consists of 20 residues. The V segment lost 3 bases and the J segment 0 bases; nucleotides outside the gene matches: 14. Germline V lookup: CDR1 MGHDK, CDR2 SYGVNS. The DNA of the CDR3 is TGTGCCAGCAGTGAGTACGGGACTAGCGCTCTGGGGGGCTCCTACAATGAGCAGTTCTTC. Amino acids: CASSEYGTSALGGSYNEQFF. Using reference TRBV25-1 and TRBJ2-1 for the parts outside the CDR3, the full variable domain is EADIYQTPRYLVIGTGKKITLECSQTMGHDKMYWYQQDPGMELHLIHYSYGVNSTEKGDLSSESTVSRIRTEHFPLTLESARPSHTSQYLCASSEYGTSALGGSYNEQFFGPGTRLTVL.

This chain uses TRBV7-2 with TRBJ1-5, with 7 nucleotides matching TRBD1. The CDR3 totals 15 residues. Trimming took 4 bases from V and 0 from J; bases not matched to a gene: 3. Per germline, CDR1 SGHTA and CDR2 FQGNSA. In DNA, the CDR3 is TGTGCCAGCAGCTCGACAGGGAATAGCAATCAGCCCCAGCATTTT. Protein product: CASSSTGNSNQPQHF.

Points on this clonotype: A much larger clone lies one base from this, so it may be a read error. This rearrangement joins TRBV11-1 to TRBJ2-1; D tentatively fits TRBD1 or TRBD2 (5 bases each). The J call may be faulty, since TRBJ2-7 better matches the DNA end. Germline V lookup: CDR1 SGHAT, CDR2 FQDESV (reference sequence). This CDR3 is 12 amino acids long. CDR3 sequence: CASSGRGREQYF. CDR3 in DNA: TGTGCCAGCAGCGGACGGGGACGAGAGCAGTACTTC.

This clonotype was observed a few times. This rearrangement joins TRBV6-2 or TRBV6-3 to TRBJ1-5, with D tentatively TRBD1 (5 bases). The CDR3 spans 14 residues. Germline V lookup: CDR1 MNHEY, CDR2 SVGEGT. The V end lost 7 bases, the J end lost 4 bases, and 14 bases lay between the germline ends. The CDR3 DNA sequence: TGTGCCAGCACTATGGACACAATAAATCAGCCCCAGCATTTT. This gives the protein CASTMDTINQPQHF.

In this sample, this clonotype turned up a few times. The V and J genes are TRBV5-8 and TRBJ2-5; 8 bases fit TRBD2. Per the germline V gene, CDR1 is SGHTS and CDR2 is YDEGEE. Unmatched junction bases numbered 6, after V lost 0 bases and J lost 5 bases. This CDR3 has 15 residues. The CDR3 is CASSLGGGRRETQYF. CDR3 DNA: TGTGCCAGCAGCTTGGGCGGCGGGAGGAGGGAGACCCAGTACTTC.

This clonotype was seen only a few times. The CDR3 region has the DNA TGTGCCACTGGACAGAACAATCAGCCCCAGCATTTT. Translated, it gives CATGQNNQPQHF. The chain carries TRBV10-3 and TRBJ1-5, with a possible D match to TRBD1 (6 bases). The CDR3 consists of 12 residues. V was cut by 10 bases and J by 3 bases, with 10 bases left in between. Germline values: CDR1 ENHRY, CDR2 SYGVKD.

The chain uses TRBV20-1 and TRBJ1-2; tentative D call: TRBD1 (6 bases). There are 11 residues in the CDR3. Germline CDR1 DFQATT, CDR2 SNEGSKA (reference sequence). This CDR3 is CATTGYQGYTF. The CDR3 nucleotides read TGCGCCACAACAGGGTACCAAGGCTACACCTTC.

The chain's CDR3 is CASSLESAGEQYF. Written as DNA, the CDR3 is TGTGCCAGCAGCTTAGAGTCGGCGGGCGAGCAGTACTTC. V usage is TRBV7-6 and J usage is TRBJ2-7, with D tentatively TRBD2 (5 bases). This CDR3 has 13 amino acids. In germline, CDR1 is SGHVS, CDR2 FNYEAQ. Trimming removed 1 base from V and 6 bases from J, with 10 bases in between. Drawing the rest from reference TRBV7-6 and TRBJ2-7, the complete variable domain is GAGVSQSPRYKVTKRGQDVALRCDPISGHVSLYWYRQALGQGPEFLTYFNYEAQQDKSGLPNDRFSAERPEGSISTLTIQRTEQRDSAMYRCASSLESAGEQYFGPGTRLTVT.

J is TRBJ1-1 and V is TRBV20-1; D gene uncertain. The CDR3 has 15 amino acids. V lost 0 bases, J lost 4 bases, and 15 bases lay in between. CDR1 is DFQATT, CDR2 SNEGSKA, per germline (reference sequence). CDR3 sequence reads: CSARDISSGGTEAFF. The CDR3 nucleotides are TGCAGTGCTAGAGATATTAGCTCCGGAGGCACTGAAGCTTTCTTT.

This chain uses TRBV6-1 with TRBJ1-2, with D unclear. This CDR3 has 11 residues. In germline, CDR1 is MNHNS, CDR2 SASEGT. V lost 6 bases to trimming and J lost 3 bases, with 5 bases between them. CDR3 loop: CASREDYGYTF. The CDR3, as DNA: TGTGCCAGCAGGGAGGACTATGGCTACACCTTC.

The chain combines TRBV18 with TRBJ2-7; TRBD2 is a possible D gene (5 bases). Trimming removed 3 bases at V and 1 base at J, with 19 bases between. Germline CDR1 KGHSH, CDR2 LQKENI. The CDR3 runs 17 residues. Here the CDR3 DNA reads TGTGCCAGCTCACCCGGCCTTGGCGGAGGAGATTCCTACGAGCAGTACTTC. Translating it yields CASSPGLGGGDSYEQYF.

The chain links TRBV7-9 to TRBJ1-5; TRBD1 matches 9 bases. V was clipped by 5 bases and J by 7 bases; unmatched bases: 9. The V gene's germline CDR1 is SEHNR and CDR2 FQNEAQ (reference sequence). This CDR3 contains 15 residues. CDR3 sequence reads: CASSPTDRGGQPQHF. The DNA of the CDR3 is TGTGCCAGCAGCCCTACGGACAGGGGTGGACAGCCCCAGCATTTT.